One and the same sample provided the 14 T cell receptor beta chains below, sequenced in a study of T cell responses to AZD1222 COVID-19 vaccine. Assay used: immunoSEQ multiplex PCR; TCRdb lists only in-frame clones, some missing. The sample lists 66,000 or so clones; 70% to 80% were seen once. The sample in question was peripheral blood, obtained on day 0 of MenACWY control vaccination. These receptors were taken from an adult in good health.

This clone was seen only once. The chain recombines TRBV5-6 with TRBJ2-3, with TRBD2 matching over 12 bases. Germline loops: CDR1 SGHDT, CDR2 YYEEEE. The V segment lost 2 bases and the J segment 7 bases; nucleotides outside the gene matches: 5. CDR3 length: 15 residues. The DNA of the CDR3 is TGTGCCAGCAGCTTACTAGCGGGGGGCCCTAATACGCAGTATTTT. Residues: CASSLLAGGPNTQYF.

The V and J genes are TRBV7-9 and TRBJ1-1, with D hard to call. Germline CDR1 and CDR2: SEHNR and FQNEAQ (reference sequence). Trimming stripped 5 bases from V and 3 bases from J, with 7 bases between. CDR3 length: 12 residues. CDR3 nucleotide sequence: TGTGCCAGCAGCACCATGGACACTGAAGCTTTCTTT. Translated: CASSTMDTEAFF.

The rearrangement joins TRBV6-5 to TRBJ2-7; D may be TRBD1 or TRBD2 (5 bases each). V gave up 6 bases and J gave up 0 bases, with 15 bases separating them. The CDR3 is 15 residues long. Germline V gives CDR1 MNHEY, CDR2 SVGAGI. CDR3 loop: CASSGLGTVSYEQYF. DNA of the CDR3: TGTGCCAGCAGCGGTCTCGGGACCGTCTCCTACGAGCAGTACTTC.

This chain joins TRBV14 and TRBJ2-7, with D perhaps matching TRBD2 (6 bases). Germline lookup yields CDR1 SGHDN and CDR2 FVKESK. This CDR3 has 16 amino acids. Trimming pared 1 base from V and 0 bases from J, leaving 13 bases between. The CDR3 protein is CASSQAGRGASYEQYF. CDR3 bases: TGTGCCAGCAGCCAAGCGGGGCGGGGAGCCTCCTACGAGCAGTACTTC. The whole variable domain, remainder taken from reference TRBV14 and TRBJ2-7, is EAGVTQFPSHSVIEKGQTVTLRCDPISGHDNLYWYRRVMGKEIKFLLHFVKESKQDESGMPNNRFLAERTGGTYSTLKVQPAELEDSGVYFCASSQAGRGASYEQYFGPGTRLTVT.

This clone was picked up a small number of times. CDR3 sequence reads: CASSQDPSGENTEAFF. The CDR3 DNA follows: TGCGCCAGCAGCCAAGATCCGTCCGGGGAGAACACTGAAGCTTTCTTT. The V call is TRBV4-3, the J call TRBJ1-1; D remains ambiguous. This CDR3 has 16 amino acids. CDR1 and CDR2 (germline): LGHNA, YSLEER. V dropped 0 bases and J dropped 1 base, with 12 bases sitting between them.

This rearrangement joins TRBV5-1 to TRBJ2-5, with 8 bases that match TRBD2. This CDR3 region has 16 residues. Germline assignment: CDR1 SGHRS and CDR2 YFSETQ. After removal of 3 bases from V and 1 base from J, the junction contained 8 bases not matched to a gene. The CDR3 bases are TGCGCCAGCAGCTCCTCCGGGGGGGGTAGCCAAGAGACCCAGTACTTC. Translating it yields CASSSSGGGSQETQYF.

This chain connects TRBV11-2 to TRBJ2-3; 9 bases agree with TRBD2. V shed 2 bases and J 1 base; nucleotides not matched to a gene: 4. CDR1 is SGHAT and CDR2 is FQNNGV in the germline V gene. This CDR3 contains 16 residues. Written as DNA, the CDR3 is TGTGCCAGCAGCTTACGAAGACTAGCGGGCACAGATACGCAGTATTTT. Translation: CASSLRRLAGTDTQYF.

The sample holds one count of this clone. The V call is TRBV5-5, the J call TRBJ2-2, with D perhaps TRBD1 (6 bases). Germline values: CDR1 SGHKS, CDR2 YYEKEE (reference sequence). This CDR3 comprises 16 residues. The V gene lost 1 base and the J gene lost 4 bases, with 14 bases spanning the gap. Written as DNA, the CDR3 is TGTGCCAGCAGCTTGTTTGGGGGCACGGGCACCGGGGAGCTGTTTTTT. Its protein product is CASSLFGGTGTGELFF.

Note on this clone: Distinct nucleotide sequences in the sample also encode this CDR3. This chain links TRBV5-1 with TRBJ1-6; 9 bases are shared with TRBD1. Trimming took 3 bases from V and 7 from J; bases not matched to a gene: 2. Looked up from germline, CDR1 is SGHRS and CDR2 is YFSETQ. The CDR3 is made up of 14 amino acids. CDR3 DNA sequence: TGCGCCAGCAGCTCTGACAGGGGGAATTCACCCCTCCACTTT. The encoded protein is CASSSDRGNSPLHF.

The chain's CDR3 is CASSYLTGPNIQYF. CDR3 DNA sequence: TGTGCCAGCAGTTACCTGACAGGCCCAAACATTCAGTACTTC. This chain uses TRBV6-5 with TRBJ2-4; the D gene is possibly TRBD1 (6 bases). Between the trimmed V and J ends, which lost 2 bases and 6 bases, there was a span of 11 bases. Germline-derived CDR1 and CDR2 are MNHEY and SVGAGI. The CDR3 length is 14 residues.

The chain uses TRBV11-2 and TRBJ2-1, with a weak D call TRBD2 (6 bases). Germline CDR1 and CDR2: SGHAT and FQNNGV. CDR3 length: 12 residues. V was shortened by 1 base and J by 16 bases, with 14 bases between the two germline ends. The CDR3 region has the DNA TGTGCCAGCAGCTTAGTGGCAGGGAGGATTTTCTTC. It translates to CASSLVAGRIFF. The variable domain in full, with the rest retrieved from reference TRBV11-2 and TRBJ2-1, is EAGVAQSPRYKIIEKRQSVAFWCNPISGHATLYWYQQILGQGPKLLIQFQNNGVVDDSQLPKDRFSAERLKGVDSTLKIQPAKLEDSAVYLCASSLVAGRIFFGPGTRLTVL.

The V call is TRBV4-2, the J call TRBJ1-5, with TRBD1 matching 10 bases. The CDR3 extends over 16 amino acids. Unmatched junction bases numbered 5, after V lost 0 bases and J lost 6 bases. Per germline, CDR1 LGHNA and CDR2 YNFKEQ. The CDR3 protein is CASSQDGGTGVQPQHF. CDR3 bases: TGTGCCAGCAGCCAAGACGGGGGGACAGGGGTTCAGCCCCAGCATTTT.

The J gene is TRBJ2-3, the V gene TRBV5-1, with D unresolved. V lost 0 bases and J lost 0, with 5 bases in between. CDR1 and CDR2 (germline): SGHRS, YFSETQ. This CDR3 has 14 residues. CDR3 sequence (DNA): TGCGCCAGCAGCTTGGACGGTAGCACAGATACGCAGTATTTT. Amino acids: CASSLDGSTDTQYF.

The rearrangement links TRBV30 to TRBJ1-2; 7 bases agree with TRBD1. Germline trimming cut 2 bases from V and 0 bases from J; bases unmatched to any gene: 3. Germline V gene data show CDR1 as GTSNPN and CDR2 as SVGIG (reference sequence). The CDR3 totals 14 residues. The DNA for the CDR3 is TGTGCCTGGAGTTTGGGACAGACTAACTATGGCTACACCTTC. It codes for CAWSLGQTNYGYTF.